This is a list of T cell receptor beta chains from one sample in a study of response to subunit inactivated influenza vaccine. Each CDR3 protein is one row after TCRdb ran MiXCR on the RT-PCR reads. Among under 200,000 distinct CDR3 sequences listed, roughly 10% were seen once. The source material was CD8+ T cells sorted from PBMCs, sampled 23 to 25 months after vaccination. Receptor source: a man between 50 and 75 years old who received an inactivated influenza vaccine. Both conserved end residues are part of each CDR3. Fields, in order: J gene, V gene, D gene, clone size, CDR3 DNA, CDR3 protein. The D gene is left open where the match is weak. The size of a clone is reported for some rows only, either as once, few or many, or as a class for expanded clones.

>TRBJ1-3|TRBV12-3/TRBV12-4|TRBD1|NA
TGTGCCAGCAACGGGGACAGGGGTAAACTTGGAAACACCATATATTTT
CASNGDRGKLGNTIYF
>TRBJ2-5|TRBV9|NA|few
TGTGCCAGCAGCCCGACTAGTTTGTTAGAGACCCAGTACTTC
CASSPTSLLETQYF
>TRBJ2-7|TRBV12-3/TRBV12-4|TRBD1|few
TGTGCCAGCAGTTTATTCCCGGGACAGGGGTCCTACGAGCAGTACTTC
CASSLFPGQGSYEQYF
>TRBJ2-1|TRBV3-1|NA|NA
TGTGCCAGCAGCCCATCCACAGGGTCCCTCAGGGAGCAGTTCTTC
CASSPSTGSLREQFF
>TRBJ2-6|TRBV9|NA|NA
TGTGCCAGCAGCGTCCCCCTCGCATCTGGGGCCAACGTCCTGACTTTC
CASSVPLASGANVLTF
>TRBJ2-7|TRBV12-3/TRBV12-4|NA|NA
TGTGCCAGCAGTTTAGGCCGTCTTTACTACGAGCAGTACTTC
CASSLGRLYYEQYF
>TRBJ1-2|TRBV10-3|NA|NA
TGTGCCACCGGGGACGGCGCTAACTATGGCTACACCTTC
CATGDGANYGYTF
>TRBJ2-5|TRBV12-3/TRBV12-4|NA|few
TGTGCCAGCTCCGGGGCGCGGGAGACCCAGTACTTC
CASSGARETQYF
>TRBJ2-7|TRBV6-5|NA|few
TGTGCCAGCAGTTATCAGAATTTCCACGAGCAGTACTTC
CASSYQNFHEQYF
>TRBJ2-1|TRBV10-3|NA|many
TGTGCCATCAGGGGCACAGGGTCCAATGAGCAGTTCTTC
CAIRGTGSNEQFF
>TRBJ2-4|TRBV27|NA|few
TGTGCCAGCGGTGGGGAAGGAACTTCACTAGCCAAAAACATTCAGTACTTC
CASGGEGTSLAKNIQYF
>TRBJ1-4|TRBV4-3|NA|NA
TGCGCCAGCAGCCAAGATCCCGGCGGGGGTGAAAAACTGTTTTTT
CASSQDPGGGEKLFF
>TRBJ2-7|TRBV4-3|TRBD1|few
TGCGCCAGCAGCCAAGTAGGGGGCTCATTTTACGAGCAGTACTTC
CASSQVGGSFYEQYF
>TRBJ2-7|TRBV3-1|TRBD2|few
TGTGCCAGCAGCCTAGCGGGAGGTTACTACGAGCAGTACTTC
CASSLAGGYYEQYF
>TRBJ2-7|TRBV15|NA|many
TGTGCCACCAGCACCCGGGGCAGGGAGAGCGTAAACGAGCAGTACTTC
CATSTRGRESVNEQYF
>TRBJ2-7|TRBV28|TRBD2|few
TGTGCCAGCAGTTTAACAGGCGGGGGTGTGTCTTCCGAGCAGTACTTC
CASSLTGGGVSSEQYF
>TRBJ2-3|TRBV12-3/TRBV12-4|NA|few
TGTGCCAGCAGACCCCAGGGCGCAGATACGCAGTATTTT
CASRPQGADTQYF
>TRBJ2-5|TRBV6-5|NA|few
TGTGCCAGCAGTTACTCAGATAGCGCGGGGACCCAGTACTTC
CASSYSDSAGTQYF
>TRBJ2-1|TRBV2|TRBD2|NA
TGTGCCAGCAGTGGTCTAGCGGGAAATGAGCAGTTCTTC
CASSGLAGNEQFF
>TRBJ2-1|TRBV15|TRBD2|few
TGTGCCACCAGCAGAGATAAGACGGGAGGGGGCAATGAGCAGTTCTTC
CATSRDKTGGGNEQFF
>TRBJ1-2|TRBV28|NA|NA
TGTGCCAGCAGTCCGCCGGGCGCGCGCTATGGCTACACCTTC
CASSPPGARYGYTF
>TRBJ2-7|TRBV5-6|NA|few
TGTGCCAGCAGTAATCGAAACGCTGAAGAGCAGTACTTC
CASSNRNAEEQYF
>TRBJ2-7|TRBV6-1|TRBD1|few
TGTGCCAGCAACCCCACCCGGGACAGCACCTACGAGCAGTACTTC
CASNPTRDSTYEQYF
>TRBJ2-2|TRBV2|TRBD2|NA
TGTGCCAGCAGGGGTAGGACTAGCGGAAACACCGGGGAGCTGTTTTTT
CASRGRTSGNTGELFF
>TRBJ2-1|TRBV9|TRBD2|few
TGTGCCAGCAGCGTAGAATTGCGGGAGGGCCTTAATGAGCAGTTCTTC
CASSVELREGLNEQFF
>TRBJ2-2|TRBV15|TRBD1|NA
TGTGCCACCAGCACTCGTCCCGGGACAGGGTTGGCCGGGGAGCTGTTTTTT
CATSTRPGTGLAGELFF
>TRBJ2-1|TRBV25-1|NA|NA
TGTGCCAGCAGTGACAATCACCAGCAGTTCTTC
CASSDNHQQFF
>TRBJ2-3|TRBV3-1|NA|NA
TGTGCCAGCAGCGGCCGGGACTCGCCCCCTAGCACAGATACGCAGTATTTT
CASSGRDSPPSTDTQYF
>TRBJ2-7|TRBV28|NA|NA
TGTGCCAGCAGTTTGAGGGCCCAGGGCTACGAGCAGTACTTC
CASSLRAQGYEQYF
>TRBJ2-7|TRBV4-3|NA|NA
TGCGCCAGCAGCCAAGATCAGGGAACGAGGGAGCAGTACTTC
CASSQDQGTREQYF
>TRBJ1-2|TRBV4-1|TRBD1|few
TGCGCCAGCAGCCAAGATACAGGGGCCGATGGCTACACCTTC
CASSQDTGADGYTF
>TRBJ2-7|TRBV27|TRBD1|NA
TGTGCCAGCAGTCCCTCCACGACAGGGTTCTCCTACGAGCAGTACTTC
CASSPSTTGFSYEQYF
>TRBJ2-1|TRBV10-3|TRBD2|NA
TGTGCCATCAGGGGGACTAGCGGGAGGACCGGCGATGAGCAGTTCTTC
CAIRGTSGRTGDEQFF
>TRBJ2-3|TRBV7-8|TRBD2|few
TGTGCCAGCAGCTTACTTGAGTGGGCGGAAGCGGGGAGCACAGATACGCAGTATTTT
CASSLLEWAEAGSTDTQYF
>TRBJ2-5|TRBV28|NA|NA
TGTGCCAGCAGTTTCAGGGGAATGGAAGAGACCCAGTACTTC
CASSFRGMEETQYF
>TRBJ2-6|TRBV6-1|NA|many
TGTGCCACCACGGGACACCTGGCCTCTGGGGCCAACGTCCTGACTTTC
CATTGHLASGANVLTF
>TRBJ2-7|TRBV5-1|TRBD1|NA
TGCGCCAGCAGCTTGGTTGCGGGACAGGGGGTCCCCGAGCAGTACTTC
CASSLVAGQGVPEQYF
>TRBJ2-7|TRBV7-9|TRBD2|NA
TGTGCCAGCAGCTTGTGGCGGGGGGAAACCTACGAGCAGTACTTC
CASSLWRGETYEQYF
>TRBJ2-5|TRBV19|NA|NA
TGTGCCAGTAGTATTGGCACAGGGTATTTGCAAGAGACCCAGTACTTC
CASSIGTGYLQETQYF
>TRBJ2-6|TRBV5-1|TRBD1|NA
TGCGCCAGCAGCATTACCGGGACAGGGGGCTCTGGGGCCAACGTCCTGACTTTC
CASSITGTGGSGANVLTF
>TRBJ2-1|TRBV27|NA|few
TGTGCCAGCAGTCCCGGGACCTTTCGTCGGTTCTTC
CASSPGTFRRFF
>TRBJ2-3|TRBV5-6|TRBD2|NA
TGTGCCAGCAGCAAACCTACTAGCGGGGGTGGGTGGGGCACAGATACGCAGTATTTT
CASSKPTSGGGWGTDTQYF
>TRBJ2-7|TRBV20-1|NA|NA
TGCAGTGCTAGAGATCTCGTGGGCTCCTACGAGCAGTACTTC
CSARDLVGSYEQYF
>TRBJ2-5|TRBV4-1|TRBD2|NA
TGCGCCAGCAGCCTGTGGACTAGCGGGATGGAGACCCAGTACTTC
CASSLWTSGMETQYF
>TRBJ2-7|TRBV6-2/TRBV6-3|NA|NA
TGTGCCAGCAGCAAGACCTACGAGCAGTACTTC
CASSKTYEQYF
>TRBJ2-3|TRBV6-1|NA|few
TGTGCCAGCAGTGAAGCTGGGGGAACCACAGATACGCAGTATTTT
CASSEAGGTTDTQYF
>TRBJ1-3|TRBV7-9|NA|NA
TGTGCCAGCAGCCTTCTTACTGGAAACACCATATATTTT
CASSLLTGNTIYF
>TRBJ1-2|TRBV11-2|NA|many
TGTGCCAGCAGCTTAGGTCCGAATGACTATGGCTACACCTTC
CASSLGPNDYGYTF
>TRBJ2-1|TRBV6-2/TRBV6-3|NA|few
TGTGCCAGCAGTTACCTCAGTTTCCCCTACAATGAGCAGTTCTTC
CASSYLSFPYNEQFF
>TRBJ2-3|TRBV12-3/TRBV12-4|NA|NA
TGTGCCAGCAGCCGCCGAAGGGGAAGTACAGATACGCAGTATTTT
CASSRRRGSTDTQYF
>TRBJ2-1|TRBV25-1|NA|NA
TGTGCCAGCGGGGGGGCTTACAATGAGCAGTTCTTC
CASGGAYNEQFF
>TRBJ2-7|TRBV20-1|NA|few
TGCAGTGCTAGAGGCGGGGAATCCTACGAGCAGTACTTC
CSARGGESYEQYF
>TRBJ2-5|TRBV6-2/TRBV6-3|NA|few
TGTGCCAGCAGTTACCCTGGCAGACGCTACCAAGAGACCCAGTACTTC
CASSYPGRRYQETQYF
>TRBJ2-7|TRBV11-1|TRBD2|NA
TGTGCCAGCAGCCTTAGGTTGGGGACGACAACTAGGACTAGCCGATACTACGAGCAGTACTTC
CASSLRLGTTTRTSRYYEQYF
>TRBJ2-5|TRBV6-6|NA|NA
TGTGCCAGCAGTTACCGTCAAGAGACCCAGTACTTC
CASSYRQETQYF
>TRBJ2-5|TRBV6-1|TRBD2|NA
TGTGCCAGCGGATTGGGAGGGGAGCAAGAGACCCAGTACTTC
CASGLGGEQETQYF
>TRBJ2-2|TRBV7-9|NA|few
TGTGCCAGCAGCCCCTGGGACACCGGGGAGCTGTTTTTT
CASSPWDTGELFF
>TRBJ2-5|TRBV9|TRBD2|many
TGTGCCAGCAGCCCCGTTCCTAGCGGGAAAGAGACCCAGTACTTC
CASSPVPSGKETQYF
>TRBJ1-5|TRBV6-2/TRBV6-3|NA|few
TGTGCCAGCAGTTACATGGGTGATAGCAATCAGCCCCAGCATTTT
CASSYMGDSNQPQHF
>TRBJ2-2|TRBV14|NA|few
TGTGCCAGCAGCCAAGTTCATGGCGGGGAGCTGTTTTTT
CASSQVHGGELFF